This T cell receptor (beta chain) originates from a study of response to subunit inactivated influenza vaccine. This clonotype was found many times. Antigen: not known. Germline CDR1 SGHTA, CDR2 FQGNSA. Between the trimmed V and J ends, which lost 5 bases and 9 bases, there was a span of 17 bases. This CDR3 has 14 amino acids. MiXCR, applied by TCRdb to the RT-PCR reads, yields one record per CDR3 protein. Found here are approximately 700,000 distinct CDR3 sequences, more than 11% of them singletons; the top ten hold approximately 7%. Broader study findings: There was a suggestion from the authors that each seasonal influenza vaccination recruits few new T cells.

The genes are TRBV7-2 and TRBJ2-4, with TRBD2 as a possible D gene (6 bases). The source is a man aged 45-65 years who received an inactivated influenza vaccine. This specimen was PBMCs from blood, taken about 14 days before vaccination. The CDR3: CASSPSPGEVIQYF. The CDR3 bases are TGTGCCAGCAGCCCCAGCCCCGGGGAGGTCATTCAGTACTTC.